The 7 T cell receptor beta chains below were found in one sample sequenced in a study of response to subunit inactivated influenza vaccine. TCRdb re-derived calls from the RT-PCR reads in MiXCR, one entry per CDR3 protein. The table has about 800,000 distinct CDR3 sequences, 21% seen once. The sequenced sample was PBMCs from blood, obtained more than 4 days after vaccination. Every receptor here comes from a man aged 45 to 65 who received an inactivated influenza vaccine.

The V gene is TRBV29-1, the J gene TRBJ2-1; 8 bases match TRBD1. V shed 4 bases and J 7 bases; nucleotides not matched to a gene: 9. Germline CDR1 and CDR2: SQVTM and ANQGSEA. The CDR3 is 14 residues long. CDR3 amino acids: CSVVAGGAYNEQFF. The CDR3 DNA sequence: TGCAGCGTTGTCGCAGGGGGCGCGTATAATGAGCAGTTCTTC.

The chain joins TRBV21-1 to TRBJ2-1; TRBD2 reflects the table's D call only, with no check against the DNA. TRBV21-1 is listed as a pseudogene. The CDR3 covers 15 residues. CDR3 residues: CASSKHLAVYNEQFF. The DNA for the CDR3 is TGTGCCAGCAGCAAACATCTAGCGGTATACAATGAGCAGTTCTTC.

This clonotype was picked up a small number of times. The CDR3 region is CASRRTSGGQETQYF. The CDR3 nucleotides read TGTGCCAGCAGACGGACTAGCGGGGGACAAGAGACCCAGTACTTC. The chain employs TRBV12-3 or TRBV12-4 and TRBJ2-5; TRBD2 matches 13 bases. The CDR3 sequence is 15 residues long. With V trimmed by 6 bases and J by 2 bases, 3 bases remained unmatched.

Only a few counts were recorded for this clonotype. The chain joins TRBV12-3 or TRBV12-4 to TRBJ2-5, with 7 bases identical to TRBD1. This CDR3 is 11 amino acids long. V gave up 6 bases and J gave up 9 bases; unmatched junction bases: 4. The CDR3 protein is CASRLDRAQYF. DNA for the CDR3: TGTGCCAGCAGGCTTGACAGGGCCCAGTACTTC.

J is TRBJ1-4 and V is TRBV7-6; 7 positions match TRBD1. With V trimmed by 0 bases and J by 1 base, 2 bases remained unmatched. The CDR3 runs to 16 residues. CDR1 and CDR2 (germline): SGHVS, FNYEAQ. Here the CDR3 DNA reads TGTGCCAGCAGCTTAGCCTACAGGGGAACTAATGAAAAACTGTTTTTT. It codes for CASSLAYRGTNEKLFF.

This chain joins TRBV7-8 and TRBJ2-5; weak D call: TRBD2 (6 bases). The CDR3 runs 15 residues. The V and J ends lost 5 bases and 5 bases respectively, with 18 bases between them. Germline assignment: CDR1 SGHVS and CDR2 FQNEAQ. Here the CDR3 reads CASSHAGRRRETQYF. In DNA form, the CDR3 reads TGTGCCAGCAGCCATGCGGGACGTCGGAGGGAGACCCAGTACTTC.

This chain's CDR3 is CASSERTGLGYGYTF. Written as DNA, the CDR3 is TGTGCCAGCAGCGAACGGACAGGTCTGGGGTATGGCTACACCTTC. The chain links TRBV11-2 to TRBJ1-2; TRBD1 agrees at 7 bases. J gave up 5 bases and V 5 bases, and 11 bases lay outside the gene matches. CDR3 size: 15 residues. The germline V gene has CDR1 SGHAT and CDR2 FQNNGV.